This TCR beta chain was profiled in a study of blood T cell repertoires in COVID-19. Study details: Both acute and convalescent COVID-19 samples were obtained from the United States, Italy and Spain. In each case, the material was cDNA or gDNA derived from T cells, B-cell-depleted T cells, or PBMCs.

V was trimmed by 3 bases and J by 5 bases, leaving 10 bases between them. This CDR3 region has 13 residues. Germline CDR1 and CDR2: MGHRA and YSYEKL. Assay used: immunoSEQ multiplex PCR; TCRdb lists only in-frame clones, some missing. The table shows some 100,000 clones, with 75% to 90% occurring only once. This clone was detected only once. The sequenced sample consisted of peripheral blood. This chain joins TRBV4-1 and TRBJ1-2, with TRBD1 as a possible D gene (6 bases). The clonotype comes from a human donor with active COVID-19. The donor label of this sample is uncertain. The CDR3 reads CASSHGTLYGYTF. CDR3 DNA sequence: TGCGCCAGCAGCCATGGGACATTATATGGCTACACCTTC.